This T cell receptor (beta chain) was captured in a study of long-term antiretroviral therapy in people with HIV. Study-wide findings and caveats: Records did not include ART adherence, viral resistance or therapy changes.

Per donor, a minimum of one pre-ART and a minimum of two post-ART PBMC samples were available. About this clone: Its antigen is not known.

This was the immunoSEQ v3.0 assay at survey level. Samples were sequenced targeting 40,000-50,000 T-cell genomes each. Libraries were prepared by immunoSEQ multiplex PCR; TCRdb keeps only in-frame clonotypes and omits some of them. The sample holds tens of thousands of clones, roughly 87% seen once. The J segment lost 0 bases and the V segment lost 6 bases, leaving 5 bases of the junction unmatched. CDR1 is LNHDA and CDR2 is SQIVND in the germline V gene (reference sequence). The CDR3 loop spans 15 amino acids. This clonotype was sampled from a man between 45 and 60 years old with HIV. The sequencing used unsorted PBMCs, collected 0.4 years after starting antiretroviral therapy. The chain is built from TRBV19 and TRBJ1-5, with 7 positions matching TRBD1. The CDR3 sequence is CASREGQISNQPQHF. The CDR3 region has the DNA TGTGCCAGTAGGGAGGGACAGATTAGCAATCAGCCCCAGCATTTT.